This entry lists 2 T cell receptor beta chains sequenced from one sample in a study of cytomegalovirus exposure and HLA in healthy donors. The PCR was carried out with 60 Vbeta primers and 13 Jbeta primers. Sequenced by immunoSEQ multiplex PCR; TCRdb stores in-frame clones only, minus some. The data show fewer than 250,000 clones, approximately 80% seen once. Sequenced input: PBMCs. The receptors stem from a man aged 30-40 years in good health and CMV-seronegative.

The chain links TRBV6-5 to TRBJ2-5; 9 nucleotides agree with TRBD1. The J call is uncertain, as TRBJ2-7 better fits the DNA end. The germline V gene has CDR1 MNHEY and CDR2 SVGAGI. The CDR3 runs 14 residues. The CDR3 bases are TGTGCCAGCAGTAATCGACAGGGGGTGGGCGAGCAGTACTTC. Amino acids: CASSNRQGVGEQYF.

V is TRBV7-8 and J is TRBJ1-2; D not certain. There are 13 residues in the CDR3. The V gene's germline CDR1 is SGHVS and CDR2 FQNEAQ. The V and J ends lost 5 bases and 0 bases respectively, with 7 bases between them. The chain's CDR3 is CASSRSANYGYTF. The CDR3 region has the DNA TGTGCCAGCAGCCGCAGCGCTAACTATGGCTACACCTTC.